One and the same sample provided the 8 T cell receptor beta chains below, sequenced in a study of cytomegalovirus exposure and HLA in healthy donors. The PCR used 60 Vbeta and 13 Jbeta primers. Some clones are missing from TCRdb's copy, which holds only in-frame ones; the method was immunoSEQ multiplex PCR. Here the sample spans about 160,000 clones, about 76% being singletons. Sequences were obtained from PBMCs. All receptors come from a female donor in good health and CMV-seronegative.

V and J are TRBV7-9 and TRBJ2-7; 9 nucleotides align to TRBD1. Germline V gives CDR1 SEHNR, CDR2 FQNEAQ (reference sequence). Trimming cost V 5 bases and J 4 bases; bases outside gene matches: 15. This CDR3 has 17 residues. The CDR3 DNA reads TGTGCCAGCAGCGGACTTCTATCGACAGGGGGGAATTACGAGCAGTACTTC. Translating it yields CASSGLLSTGGNYEQYF.

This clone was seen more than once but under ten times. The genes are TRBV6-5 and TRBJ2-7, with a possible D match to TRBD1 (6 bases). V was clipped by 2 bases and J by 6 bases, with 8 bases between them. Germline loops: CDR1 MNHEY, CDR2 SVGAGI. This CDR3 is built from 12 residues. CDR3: CASSYRGGEQYF. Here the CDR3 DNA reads TGTGCCAGCAGTTACCGAGGGGGCGAGCAGTACTTC.

The CDR3 nucleotides are TGTGCCAGCAGCGTAGTATCAGGCTCCTACAATGAGCAGTTCTTC. Protein product: CASSVVSGSYNEQFF. The chain combines TRBV9 with TRBJ2-1; no reliable D call. The CDR3 extends over 15 amino acids. Germline V gives CDR1 SGDLS, CDR2 YYNGEE. Trimming removed 0 bases from V and 0 bases from J, with 7 bases in between.

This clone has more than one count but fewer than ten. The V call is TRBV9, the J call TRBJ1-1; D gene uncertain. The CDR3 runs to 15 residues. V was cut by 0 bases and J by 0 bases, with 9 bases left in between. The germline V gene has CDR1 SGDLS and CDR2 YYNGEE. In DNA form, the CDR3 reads TGTGCCAGCAGCGTAGAAGCAGGAATGAACACTGAAGCTTTCTTT. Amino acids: CASSVEAGMNTEAFF.

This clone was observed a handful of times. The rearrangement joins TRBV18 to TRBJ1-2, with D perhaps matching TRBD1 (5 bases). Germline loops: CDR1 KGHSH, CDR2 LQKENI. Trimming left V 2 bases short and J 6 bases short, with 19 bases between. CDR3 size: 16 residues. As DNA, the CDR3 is TGTGCCAGCTCACCATGGTCTATGGGGCTTGACGATGGCTACACCTTC. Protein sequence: CASSPWSMGLDDGYTF.

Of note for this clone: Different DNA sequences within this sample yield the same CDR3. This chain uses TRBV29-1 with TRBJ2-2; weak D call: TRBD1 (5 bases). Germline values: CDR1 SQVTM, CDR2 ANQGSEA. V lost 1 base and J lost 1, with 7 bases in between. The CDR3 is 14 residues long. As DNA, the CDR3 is TGCAGCGTTGAAGGCACAGGGAACACCGGGGAGCTGTTTTTT. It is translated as CSVEGTGNTGELFF.

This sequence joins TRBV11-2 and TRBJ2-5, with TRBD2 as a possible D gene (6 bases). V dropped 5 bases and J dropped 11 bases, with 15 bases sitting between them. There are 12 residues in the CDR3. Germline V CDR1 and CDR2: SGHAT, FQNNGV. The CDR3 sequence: CASSPGWDLQYF. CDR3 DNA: TGTGCCAGCAGCCCAGGCTGGGACTTACAGTACTTC.

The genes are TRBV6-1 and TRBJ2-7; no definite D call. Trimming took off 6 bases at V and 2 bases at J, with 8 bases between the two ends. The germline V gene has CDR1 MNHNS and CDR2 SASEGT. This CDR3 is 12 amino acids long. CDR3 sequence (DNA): TGTGCCAGCAGACAGCAGACCTACGAGCAGTACTTC. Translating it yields CASRQQTYEQYF.